This TCR beta chain was documented in a study of blood T cell repertoires in COVID-19. Germline V gene lookup returns CDR1 SGDLS and CDR2 YYNGEE. The CDR3 length is 13 residues. With 3 bases removed from V and 6 bases from J, the gap between germline ends came to 11 bases. Sequencing used immunoSEQ multiplex PCR; TCRdb keeps in-frame clones, though not all of them. The profile shows some 160,000 clones, around 79% of them singletons. The sequence came from a woman aged 70-85 years in a cohort exposed to, infected with or recovered from COVID-19 (not recorded which). Sequences were obtained from PBMCs or T cells enriched from blood (not recorded which). The V gene is TRBV9, the J gene TRBJ2-3; D remains unclear. Written as DNA, the CDR3 is TGTGCCAGCAGCGCCCCTTCCTCCGATACGCAGTATTTT. Translation gives CASSAPSSDTQYF.